This T cell receptor beta chain was identified during a study of early T cells in non-severe SARS-CoV-2 infection (dated by TCRdb to the early 2020s). Background for the entire study: Because TCR sequencing relied on bulk RNA taken from unsorted whole blood, pairing of alpha and beta chains was not possible.

The library was built by means of 5' RACE. Instrument used: NextSeq 500. In the TCR library protocol, unique molecular identifiers were attached to individual cDNA molecules to correct for PCR bias and sequencing error. Both TCR alpha and beta chains were sequenced, and tight co-correlation was observed between alpha and beta sequence abundances in each sample. The authors' analysis ran thus. V gene, J gene and CDR3 annotation of TCR sequences was performed with Decombinator V4. TCRs were defined as expanded if a significant change between any two time points was detected under a Poisson model with p below 0.0001. TCR abundances were normalised to the total number of TCRs sequenced per sample and expressed as counts per million. TRAV1-2 paired with TRAJ12, TRAJ20 or TRAJ33 defined MAIT TCRs, while TRAV10 paired with TRAJ18 defined iNKT TCRs. VDJdb, accessed on 1 November 2021, was searched for TCRs annotated for CMV, EBV and SARS-CoV-2, and TCRs annotated for more than one antigen were excluded. TCRdb trimmed public reads at Q25 via fastp, called clones via MiXCR and kept in-frame beta chains. Entries are consolidated by CDR3 protein sequence, retaining the most common genes and DNA. What appears here as the V and J calls and clone size reflects TCRdb's work, not the paper's. The sample table holds about 83,000 distinct CDR3 sequences, of which roughly 15% were seen once. In total, the top ten clones hold roughly 1.4% of the sample.

CDR1 SGHTA and CDR2 FQGTGA were looked up in the germline V gene. The CDR3 runs 12 residues from the cysteine to the phenylalanine. The read is trimmed to its CDR3 DNA, 36 bases read in frame from base 1. The trim is 5 bases for V and 2 bases for J, with a gap of 6 bases between the germline ends. A case-control design nested within a healthcare worker cohort in London, UK, was used, with weekly nasopharyngeal swab PCR tests and blood sampling performed. Healthcare workers were recruited between 23 and 31 March 2020, during the week of the UK lockdown, and were followed weekly for up to roughly 15 weeks. This clonotype was seen more than once but under ten times. No antigen is known for it. Base qualities were left out, and no much larger clone turns up one base away. The research as a whole found: VDJdb matching was skewed toward anti-spike CD8 responses and likely underestimated virus-specific expansions, missing private and CD4 specificities.

This sequence uses TRBV7-3 and TRBJ1-2, with the D gene not confidently named. The specimen was whole blood. The clonotype originates from an adult who was a healthcare worker with PCR-confirmed SARS-CoV-2 infection or an uninfected control (not recorded which). The nucleotide sequence is given as TGTGCCAGCAGCAAGGACAACTATGGCTACACCTTC. It encodes CASSKDNYGYTF.